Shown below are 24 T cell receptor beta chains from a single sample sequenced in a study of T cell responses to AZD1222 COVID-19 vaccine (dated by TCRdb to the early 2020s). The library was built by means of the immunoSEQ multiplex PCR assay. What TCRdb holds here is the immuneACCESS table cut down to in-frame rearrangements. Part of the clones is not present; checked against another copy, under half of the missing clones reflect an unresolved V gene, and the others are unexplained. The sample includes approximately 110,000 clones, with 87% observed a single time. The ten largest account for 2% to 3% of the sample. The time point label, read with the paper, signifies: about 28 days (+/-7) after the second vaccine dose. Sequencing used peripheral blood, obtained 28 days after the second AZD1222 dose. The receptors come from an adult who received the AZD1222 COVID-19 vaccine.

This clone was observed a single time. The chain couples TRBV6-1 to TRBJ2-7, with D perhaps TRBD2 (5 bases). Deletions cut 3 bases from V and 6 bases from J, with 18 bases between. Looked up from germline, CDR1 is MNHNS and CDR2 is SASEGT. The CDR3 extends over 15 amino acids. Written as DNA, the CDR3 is TGTGCCAGCAGTGAGCCGGGGATGGTGTCCCTCGAGCAGTACTTC. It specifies CASSEPGMVSLEQYF.

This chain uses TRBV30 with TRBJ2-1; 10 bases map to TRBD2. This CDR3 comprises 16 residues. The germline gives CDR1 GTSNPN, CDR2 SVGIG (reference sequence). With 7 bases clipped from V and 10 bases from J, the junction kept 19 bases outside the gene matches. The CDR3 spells CAFTRAPAGGTGEQFF. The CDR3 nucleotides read TGTGCCTTTACCCGTGCCCCAGCGGGAGGGACGGGGGAGCAGTTCTTC.

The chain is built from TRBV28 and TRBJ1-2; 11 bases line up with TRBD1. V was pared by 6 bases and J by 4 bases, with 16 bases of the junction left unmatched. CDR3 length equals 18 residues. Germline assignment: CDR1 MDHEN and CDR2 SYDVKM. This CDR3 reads CASRDPWTGGDPSYGYTF. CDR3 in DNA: TGTGCCAGCAGGGACCCTTGGACAGGGGGCGACCCAAGCTATGGCTACACCTTC.

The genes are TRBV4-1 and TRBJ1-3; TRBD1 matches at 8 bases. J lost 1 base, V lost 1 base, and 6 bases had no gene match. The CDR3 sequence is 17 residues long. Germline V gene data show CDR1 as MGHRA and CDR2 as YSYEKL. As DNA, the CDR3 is TGCGCCAGCAGCCAAGCTCCCAGGGGGCTGTCTGGAAACACCATATATTTT. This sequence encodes CASSQAPRGLSGNTIYF.

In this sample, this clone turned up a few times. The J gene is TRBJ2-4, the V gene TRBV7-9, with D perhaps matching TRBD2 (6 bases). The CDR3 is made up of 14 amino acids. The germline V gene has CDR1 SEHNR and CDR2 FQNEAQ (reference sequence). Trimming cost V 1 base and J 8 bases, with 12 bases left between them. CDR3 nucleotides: TGTGCCAGCAGCTTAGTAGGAGGGATGGACATTCAGTACTTC. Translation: CASSLVGGMDIQYF. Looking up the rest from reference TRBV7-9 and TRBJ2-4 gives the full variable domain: DTGVSQNPRHKITKRGQNVTFRCDPISEHNRLYWYRQTLGQGPEFLTYFQNEAQLEKSRLLSDRFSAERPKGSFSTLEIQRTEQGDSAMYLCASSLVGGMDIQYFGAGTRLSVL.

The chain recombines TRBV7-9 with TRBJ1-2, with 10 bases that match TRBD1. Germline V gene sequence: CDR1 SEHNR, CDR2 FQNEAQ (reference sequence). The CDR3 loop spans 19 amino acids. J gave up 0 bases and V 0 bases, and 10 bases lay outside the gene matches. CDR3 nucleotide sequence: TGTGCCAGCAGCTTAGCGGGACAGGGGTTTTATCAGGCTAACTATGGCTACACCTTC. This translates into CASSLAGQGFYQANYGYTF.

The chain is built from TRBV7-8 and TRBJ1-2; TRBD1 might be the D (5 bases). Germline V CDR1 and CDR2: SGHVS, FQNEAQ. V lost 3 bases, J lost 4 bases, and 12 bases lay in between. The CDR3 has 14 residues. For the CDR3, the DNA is TGTGCCAGCAGCTTTCGCAGGGAACCCTATGGCTACACCTTC. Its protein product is CASSFRREPYGYTF.

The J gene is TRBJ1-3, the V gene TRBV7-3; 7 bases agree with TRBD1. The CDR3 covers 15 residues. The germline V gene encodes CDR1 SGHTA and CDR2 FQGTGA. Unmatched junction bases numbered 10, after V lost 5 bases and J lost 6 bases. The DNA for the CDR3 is TGTGCCAGCAGCGCGACAGGGATGTCGGAAAACACCATATATTTT. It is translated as CASSATGMSENTIYF.

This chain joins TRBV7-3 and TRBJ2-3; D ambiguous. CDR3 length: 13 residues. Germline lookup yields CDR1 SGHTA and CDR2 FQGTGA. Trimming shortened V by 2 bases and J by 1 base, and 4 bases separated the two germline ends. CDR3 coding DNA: TGTGCCAGCAGCTTATCCCGCACAGATACGCAGTATTTT. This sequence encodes CASSLSRTDTQYF. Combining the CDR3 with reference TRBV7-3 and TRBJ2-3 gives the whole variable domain GAGVSQTPSNKVTEKGKYVELRCDPISGHTALYWYRQSLGQGPEFLIYFQGTGAADDSGLPNDRFFAVRPEGSVSTLKIQRTERGDSAVYLCASSLSRTDTQYFGPGTRLTVL.

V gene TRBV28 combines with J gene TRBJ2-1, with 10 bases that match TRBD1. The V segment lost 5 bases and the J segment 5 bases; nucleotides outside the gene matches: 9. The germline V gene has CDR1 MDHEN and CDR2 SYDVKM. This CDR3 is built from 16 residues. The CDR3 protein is CASSPPSGTGDNEQFF. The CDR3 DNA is TGTGCCAGCAGTCCCCCCTCCGGGACAGGGGACAATGAGCAGTTCTTC.

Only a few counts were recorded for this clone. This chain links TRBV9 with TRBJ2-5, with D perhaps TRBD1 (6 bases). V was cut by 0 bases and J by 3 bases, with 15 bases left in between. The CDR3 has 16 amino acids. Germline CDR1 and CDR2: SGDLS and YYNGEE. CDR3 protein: CASSVGHGGGKETQYF. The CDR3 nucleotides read TGTGCCAGCAGCGTAGGCCATGGGGGCGGAAAAGAGACCCAGTACTTC.

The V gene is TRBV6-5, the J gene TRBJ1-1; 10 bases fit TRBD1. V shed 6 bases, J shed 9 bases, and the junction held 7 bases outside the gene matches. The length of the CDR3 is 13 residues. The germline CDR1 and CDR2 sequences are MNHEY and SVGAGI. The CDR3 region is CASSLRTGGKAFF. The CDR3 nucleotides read TGTGCCAGCAGCCTAAGGACAGGGGGAAAAGCTTTCTTT.

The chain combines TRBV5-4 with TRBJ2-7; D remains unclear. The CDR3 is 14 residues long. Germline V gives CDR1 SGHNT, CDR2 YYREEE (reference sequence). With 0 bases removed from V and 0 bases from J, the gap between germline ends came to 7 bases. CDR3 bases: TGTGCCAGCAGCTTGGTTCCAGACTCCTACGAGCAGTACTTC. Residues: CASSLVPDSYEQYF.

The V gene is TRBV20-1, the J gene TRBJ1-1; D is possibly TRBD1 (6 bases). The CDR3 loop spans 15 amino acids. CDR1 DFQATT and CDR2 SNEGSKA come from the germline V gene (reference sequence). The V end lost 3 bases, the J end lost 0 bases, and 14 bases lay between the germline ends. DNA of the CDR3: TGCAGTGCTAGTAAGTGGGGGGCCATGAACACTGAAGCTTTCTTT. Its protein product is CSASKWGAMNTEAFF.

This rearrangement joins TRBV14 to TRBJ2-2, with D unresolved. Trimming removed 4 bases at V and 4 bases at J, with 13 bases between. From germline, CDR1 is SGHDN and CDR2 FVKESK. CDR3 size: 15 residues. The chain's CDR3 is CASSPNSGFTGELFF. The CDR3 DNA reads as TGTGCCAGCAGCCCCAATTCGGGTTTCACCGGGGAGCTGTTTTTT. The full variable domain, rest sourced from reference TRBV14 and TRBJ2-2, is EAGVTQFPSHSVIEKGQTVTLRCDPISGHDNLYWYRRVMGKEIKFLLHFVKESKQDESGMPNNRFLAERTGGTYSTLKVQPAELEDSGVYFCASSPNSGFTGELFFGEGSRLTVL.

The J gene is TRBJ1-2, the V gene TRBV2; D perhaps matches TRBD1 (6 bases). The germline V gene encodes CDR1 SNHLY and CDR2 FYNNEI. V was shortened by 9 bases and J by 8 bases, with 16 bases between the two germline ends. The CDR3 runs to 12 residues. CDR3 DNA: TGTGCCAGTCCCGGCAGGGGTGAAGGCTACACCTTC. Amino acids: CASPGRGEGYTF.

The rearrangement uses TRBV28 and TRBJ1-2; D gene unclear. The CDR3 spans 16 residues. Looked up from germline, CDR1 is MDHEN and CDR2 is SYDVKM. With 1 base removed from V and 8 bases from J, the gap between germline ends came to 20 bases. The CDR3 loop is CASSLLTSDSTGGYTF. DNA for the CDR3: TGTGCCAGCAGTTTATTGACCAGCGACTCAACGGGGGGCTACACCTTC.

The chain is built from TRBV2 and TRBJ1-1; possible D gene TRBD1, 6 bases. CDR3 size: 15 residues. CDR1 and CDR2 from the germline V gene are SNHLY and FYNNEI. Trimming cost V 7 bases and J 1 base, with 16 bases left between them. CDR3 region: CASTTPKQGNTEAFF. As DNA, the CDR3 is TGTGCCAGCACCACCCCTAAACAGGGGAACACTGAAGCTTTCTTT.

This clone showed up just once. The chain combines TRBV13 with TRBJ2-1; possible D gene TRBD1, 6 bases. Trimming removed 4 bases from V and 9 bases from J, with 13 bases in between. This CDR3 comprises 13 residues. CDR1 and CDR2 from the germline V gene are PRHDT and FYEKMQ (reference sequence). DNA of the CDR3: TGTGCCAGCAGCTCCATGGGACATAGTGAGCAGTTCTTC. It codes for CASSSMGHSEQFF.

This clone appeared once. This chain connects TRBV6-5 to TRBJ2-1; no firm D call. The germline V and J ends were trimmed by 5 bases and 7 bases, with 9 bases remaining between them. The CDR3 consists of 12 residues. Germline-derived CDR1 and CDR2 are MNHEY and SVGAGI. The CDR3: CASSRGINEQFF. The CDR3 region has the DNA TGTGCCAGCAGTAGAGGTATAAATGAGCAGTTCTTC.

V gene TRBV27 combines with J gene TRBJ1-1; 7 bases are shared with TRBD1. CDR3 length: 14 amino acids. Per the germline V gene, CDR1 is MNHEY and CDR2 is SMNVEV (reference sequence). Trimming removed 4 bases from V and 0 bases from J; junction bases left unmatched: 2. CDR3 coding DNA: TGTGCCAGCAGTTCGACAGGGATGAACACTGAAGCTTTCTTT. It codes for CASSSTGMNTEAFF.

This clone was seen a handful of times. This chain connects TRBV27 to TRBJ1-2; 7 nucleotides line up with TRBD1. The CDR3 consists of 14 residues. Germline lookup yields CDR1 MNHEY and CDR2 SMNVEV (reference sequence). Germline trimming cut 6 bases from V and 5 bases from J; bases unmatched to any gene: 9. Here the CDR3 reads CASRGGSAGYGYTF. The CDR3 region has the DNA TGTGCCAGCAGAGGGGGCAGCGCTGGATATGGCTACACCTTC.

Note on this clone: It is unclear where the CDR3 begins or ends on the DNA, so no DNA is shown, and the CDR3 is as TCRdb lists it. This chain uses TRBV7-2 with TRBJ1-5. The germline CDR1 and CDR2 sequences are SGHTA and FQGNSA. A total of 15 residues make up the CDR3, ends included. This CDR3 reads CASSFNQFFGQPQHF.

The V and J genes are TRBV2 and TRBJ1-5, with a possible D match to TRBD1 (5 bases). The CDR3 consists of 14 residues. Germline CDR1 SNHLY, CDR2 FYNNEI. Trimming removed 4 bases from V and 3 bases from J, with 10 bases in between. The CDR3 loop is CASSGDRHNQPQHF. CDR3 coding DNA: TGTGCCAGCAGTGGAGACAGACACAATCAGCCCCAGCATTTT.